This T cell receptor (beta chain) originates from a study of graft-versus-host responses after intestinal transplantation. For this clone: Antigen specificity is unknown.

The CDR3 runs to 13 residues. V was pared by 0 bases and J by 4 bases, with 4 bases between. Looked up from germline, CDR1 is KGHSH and CDR2 is LQKENI. Here immunoSEQ multiplex PCR was the method, and the copy in TCRdb shows in-frame clones only, minus some. Of 90,000 to 95,000 clones in the sample, 85% to 95% are singletons; the top ten hold approximately 0.5%. The rearrangement links TRBV18 to TRBJ1-3; unclear D gene. Specimen: unstimulated CD8+ T cells sorted from spleen or lymph node cells, collected before intestinal transplant. The clonotype was recovered from a human donor who received an intestinal transplant. This CDR3 reads CASSPPGGNTIYF. Here the CDR3 DNA reads TGTGCCAGCTCACCACCCGGGGGAAACACCATATATTTT.